One sample yielded the 18 T cell receptor beta chains listed below, sequenced in a study of Ad26.COV2.S vaccination and SARS-CoV-2 variants. The treatment: 19 received Ad26.COV2.S at low or high dose, single or two shots; about five received placebo; per-sample allocation not given. Following the first vaccine or placebo injection, samples were taken on day 63. The method was immunoSEQ multiplex PCR; TCRdb's version includes in-frame clones alone and lacks a portion of them. Of 200,000 to 250,000 clones listed, approximately 90% are singletons. The sequenced sample was peripheral blood, obtained in a trial of Ad26.COV2.S vaccine versus placebo. These receptors were taken from a person between 18 and 60 years old who received the Ad26.COV2.S COVID-19 vaccine or a placebo.

V gene TRBV2 combines with J gene TRBJ2-7, with 7 bases fitting TRBD2. Trimming took 0 bases from V and 2 from J; bases not matched to a gene: 4. Germline lookup yields CDR1 SNHLY and CDR2 FYNNEI. The CDR3 runs to 15 residues. Here the CDR3 reads CASSEAQRDTYEQYF. In nucleotides, the CDR3 is TGTGCCAGCAGTGAAGCGCAGCGGGATACCTACGAGCAGTACTTC.

This clone showed up just a few times. The DNA for the CDR3 is TGTGCCAGCAGCGATGATGGGACATACTACACCTTC. The encoded protein is CASSDDGTYYTF. The chain is built from TRBV6-5 and TRBJ1-2, with D possibly TRBD1 on 6 matching bases. CDR3 length equals 12 residues. The V end was cut by 6 bases, the J end by 10 bases, with 15 bases between. Germline V gene sequence: CDR1 MNHEY, CDR2 SVGAGI.

This clone was seen only a few times. The chain links TRBV15 to TRBJ2-5, with D possibly being TRBD1 or TRBD2 (5 bases each). The germline gives CDR1 LNHNV, CDR2 YYDKDF (reference sequence). Deletions cut 5 bases from V and 2 bases from J, with 18 bases between. The CDR3 sequence is 16 residues long. This CDR3 reads CATSSTGTPLQETQYF. In DNA, the CDR3 is TGTGCCACCAGCTCGACCGGGACGCCCCTTCAAGAGACCCAGTACTTC.

The chain joins TRBV5-1 to TRBJ1-6; TRBD1 aligns across 8 bases. From germline, CDR1 is SGHRS and CDR2 YFSETQ. This CDR3 has 16 residues. J lost 7 bases, V lost 0 bases, and 6 bases had no gene match. CDR3 nucleotide sequence: TGCGCCAGCAGCTTGGGACAGGGGTTAATCAATTCACCCCTCCACTTT. The encoded protein is CASSLGQGLINSPLHF.

This clone was seen a handful of times. This chain joins TRBV13 and TRBJ1-5; the D is unclear. V was trimmed by 3 bases and J by 0 bases, leaving 18 bases between them. The germline V gene has CDR1 PRHDT and CDR2 FYEKMQ (reference sequence). CDR3 length equals 18 residues. The CDR3 protein is CASSFFGEEAYSNQPQHF. CDR3 DNA sequence: TGTGCCAGCAGCTTTTTCGGGGAGGAGGCATATAGCAATCAGCCCCAGCATTTT.

This chain connects TRBV7-2 to TRBJ2-5; the D is unclear. Trimming left V 4 bases short and J 0 bases short, with 18 bases between. CDR1 SGHTA and CDR2 FQGNSA come from the germline V gene. The CDR3 is made up of 17 amino acids. The CDR3 region has the DNA TGTGCCAGCAGCTCGGGTACTGGCCGCGTGTACCAAGAGACCCAGTACTTC. Protein product: CASSSGTGRVYQETQYF.

The count of this clone is one. The V gene is TRBV6-1, the J gene TRBJ2-3; the D gene is possibly TRBD1 (6 bases). The CDR3 covers 15 residues. Between the trimmed V and J ends, which lost 0 bases and 5 bases, there was a span of 12 bases. The germline CDR1 and CDR2 sequences are MNHNS and SASEGT. The CDR3 protein is CASSEALQGRDTQYF. DNA of the CDR3: TGTGCCAGCAGTGAAGCGCTACAGGGTAGAGATACGCAGTATTTT.

The chain combines TRBV30 with TRBJ1-5, with D uncertain. Trimming cost V 4 bases and J 7 bases, with 17 bases left between them. The germline V gene encodes CDR1 GTSNPN and CDR2 SVGIG (reference sequence). The CDR3 has 14 amino acids. The CDR3 loop is CAWTLSGNSQPQHF. DNA for the CDR3: TGTGCCTGGACCCTATCGGGGAACAGCCAGCCCCAGCATTTT.

The chain uses TRBV6-2 or TRBV6-3 and TRBJ1-1, with D possibly being TRBD1 (5 bases). The V and J ends lost 5 bases and 10 bases respectively, with 17 bases between them. The CDR3 has 13 amino acids. Looked up from germline, CDR1 is MNHEY and CDR2 is SVGEGT. CDR3 sequence (DNA): TGTGCCAGCAGTCGTTACCAGGACGGGGGAGCTTTCTTT. Protein product: CASSRYQDGGAFF.

The chain employs TRBV6-5 and TRBJ2-7, with 7 nucleotides matching TRBD2. CDR3 size: 14 residues. J gave up 2 bases and V 6 bases, and 7 bases lay outside the gene matches. The V gene's germline CDR1 is MNHEY and CDR2 SVGAGI. The CDR3 spells CASRRASGPYEQYF. CDR3 nucleotides: TGTGCCAGCAGGCGAGCTAGCGGTCCCTACGAGCAGTACTTC.

The chain recombines TRBV7-2 with TRBJ2-4; TRBD2 agrees at 9 bases. This CDR3 has 16 residues. Germline V gene data show CDR1 as SGHTA and CDR2 as FQGNSA. Unmatched junction bases numbered 14, after V lost 5 bases and J lost 9 bases. In DNA, the CDR3 is TGTGCCAGCAGCACGACTAGCGGTGTACGGTCTGCCATTCAGTACTTC. Amino acid sequence: CASSTTSGVRSAIQYF.

The chain recombines TRBV18 with TRBJ1-2; D is possibly TRBD1 (5 bases). Germline CDR1 KGHSH, CDR2 LQKENI. V gave up 3 bases and J gave up 1 base, with 12 bases separating them. CDR3 size: 15 residues. The CDR3 protein is CASSPGMDNNYGYTF. The CDR3 DNA sequence: TGTGCCAGCTCACCCGGGATGGACAATAACTATGGCTACACCTTC.

The CDR3: CAREGTGNRTGELFF. For the CDR3, the DNA is TGTGCCAGGGAAGGGACAGGGAATCGGACCGGGGAGCTGTTTTTT. The rearrangement uses TRBV7-9 and TRBJ2-2; 9 bases align to TRBD1. Germline V gene data show CDR1 as SEHNR and CDR2 as FQNEAQ (reference sequence). Trimming at V came to 9 bases and at J to 5 bases, leaving 10 bases not matched to a gene. This CDR3 spans 15 amino acids.

V and J are TRBV5-4 and TRBJ2-7; D is unresolved. The CDR3 totals 14 residues. Trimming removed 0 bases from V and 4 bases from J, with 11 bases in between. CDR1 is SGHNT, CDR2 YYREEE, per germline (reference sequence). CDR3 in DNA: TGTGCCAGCAGCTTGGACGGTCAGTCATACGAGCAGTACTTC. This codes for CASSLDGQSYEQYF.

The chain is built from TRBV5-6 and TRBJ1-1; TRBD1 might be the D (6 bases). V was pared by 5 bases and J by 0 bases, with 11 bases between. Germline assignment: CDR1 SGHDT and CDR2 YYEEEE. CDR3 size: 14 residues. CDR3 residues: CASRRGDLNTEAFF. CDR3 in DNA: TGTGCCAGCAGGAGGGGGGACCTGAACACTGAAGCTTTCTTT. The full variable domain, in which reference TRBV5-6 and TRBJ1-1 provide the parts outside the CDR3, is DAGVTQSPTHLIKTRGQQVTLRCSPKSGHDTVSWYQQALGQGPQFIFQYYEEEERQRGNFPDRFSGHQFPNYSSELNVNALLLGDSALYLCASRRGDLNTEAFFGQGTRLTVV.

The V call is TRBV28, the J call TRBJ1-1, with D perhaps TRBD1 (6 bases). V was pared by 3 bases and J by 1 base, with 6 bases between. Germline CDR1 is MDHEN and CDR2 is SYDVKM. The CDR3 is 13 residues long. The DNA of the CDR3 is TGTGCCAGCAGTTTGACAGGGAACACTGAAGCTTTCTTT. Its protein product is CASSLTGNTEAFF.

The CDR3: CASSQPRGNYGYTF. As DNA, the CDR3 is TGTGCCAGCAGCCAACCCAGGGGTAACTATGGCTACACCTTC. The rearrangement uses TRBV3-1 (or the pseudogene TRBV3-2) and TRBJ1-2; tentatively, D is TRBD1 (6 bases). Trimming pared 2 bases from V and 1 base from J, leaving 8 bases between. Per the germline V gene, CDR1 is LGHDT and CDR2 is YNNKEL (reference sequence). This CDR3 spans 14 amino acids.

V usage is TRBV11-2 and J usage is TRBJ1-1; 8 nucleotides line up with TRBD1. In germline, CDR1 is SGHAT, CDR2 FQNNGV. The CDR3 is 17 amino acids. Trimming cost V 1 base and J 6 bases; bases outside gene matches: 13. The CDR3 is CASSLAPRGRGHAEAFF. DNA for the CDR3: TGTGCCAGCAGCTTAGCCCCCCGAGGCAGGGGGCATGCTGAAGCTTTCTTT. Full variable domain (outside the CDR3, taken from reference TRBV11-2 and TRBJ1-1): EAGVAQSPRYKIIEKRQSVAFWCNPISGHATLYWYQQILGQGPKLLIQFQNNGVVDDSQLPKDRFSAERLKGVDSTLKIQPAKLEDSAVYLCASSLAPRGRGHAEAFFGQGTRLTVV.